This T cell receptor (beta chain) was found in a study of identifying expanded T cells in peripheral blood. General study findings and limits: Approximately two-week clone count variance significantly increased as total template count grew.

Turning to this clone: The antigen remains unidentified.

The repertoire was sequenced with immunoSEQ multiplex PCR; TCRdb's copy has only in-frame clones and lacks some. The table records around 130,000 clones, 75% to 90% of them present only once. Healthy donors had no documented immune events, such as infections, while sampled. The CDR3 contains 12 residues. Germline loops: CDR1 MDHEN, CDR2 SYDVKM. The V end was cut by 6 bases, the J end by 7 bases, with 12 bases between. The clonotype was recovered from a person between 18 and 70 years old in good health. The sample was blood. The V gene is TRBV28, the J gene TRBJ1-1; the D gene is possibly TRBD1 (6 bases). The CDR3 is CASRNQGNEAFF. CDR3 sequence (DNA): TGTGCCAGCAGGAATCAGGGGAATGAAGCTTTCTTT. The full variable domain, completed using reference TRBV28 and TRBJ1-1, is DVKVTQSSRYLVKRTGEKVFLECVQDMDHENMFWYRQDPGLGLRLIYFSYDVKMKEKGDIPEGYSVSREKKERFSLILESASTNQTSMYLCASRNQGNEAFFGQGTRLTVV.